Listed below are T cell receptor beta chains from one sample, sequenced in a study of cytomegalovirus exposure and HLA in healthy donors. Repertoires were generated with immunoSEQ multiplex PCR, while TCRdb's copy carries only in-frame clones and drops some. Among about 64,000 clones listed, about 85% were seen once. The sequencing input was PBMCs. These TCRs come from a female donor in good health and CMV-seronegative. The CDR3 runs from the conserved cysteine through the conserved F or W. The D gene is left open where the match is weak. Rows may omit the clone size; those that give it use once, few, many or a size class.

J gene: TRBJ1-2
CDR3 length: 13
D gene: NA
V gene: TRBV6-1
clone size: once
CDR3 protein: CASSQEPNYGYTF
CDR3 DNA: TGTGCCAGCAGTCAGGAACCGAACTATGGCTACACCTTC

J gene: TRBJ2-1
CDR3 length: 13
D gene: NA
V gene: TRBV19
clone size: NA
CDR3 protein: CASGDRLGNEQFF
CDR3 DNA: TGTGCCAGTGGAGACAGGCTGGGGAATGAGCAGTTCTTC

J gene: TRBJ2-7
CDR3 length: 16
D gene: TRBD2
V gene: TRBV4-2
clone size: NA
CDR3 protein: CASSQGLAGLSYEQYF
CDR3 DNA: TGTGCCAGCAGCCAAGGACTAGCGGGACTCTCCTACGAGCAGTACTTC

J gene: TRBJ2-7
CDR3 length: 17
D gene: TRBD2
V gene: TRBV27
clone size: NA
CDR3 protein: CASRGLAGGHESYEQYF
CDR3 DNA: TGTGCCAGCAGAGGACTAGCGGGGGGCCACGAATCCTACGAGCAGTACTTC

J gene: TRBJ1-2
CDR3 length: 13
D gene: NA
V gene: TRBV9
clone size: NA
CDR3 protein: CASSVGGDYGYTF
CDR3 DNA: TGTGCCAGCAGCGTAGGGGGCGACTATGGCTACACCTTC

J gene: TRBJ1-2
CDR3 length: 12
D gene: NA
V gene: TRBV30
clone size: NA
CDR3 protein: CAWSDTFQGYTF
CDR3 DNA: TGTGCCTGGAGTGACACATTCCAGGGCTACACCTTC

J gene: TRBJ2-3
CDR3 length: 17
D gene: TRBD2
V gene: TRBV19
clone size: NA
CDR3 protein: CASSVTSGGSSTDTQYF
CDR3 DNA: TGTGCCAGTAGTGTGACTAGCGGGGGATCGAGCACAGATACGCAGTATTTT

J gene: TRBJ2-7
CDR3 length: 15
D gene: TRBD1
V gene: TRBV5-1
clone size: NA
CDR3 protein: CASSSVRDSRGEQYF
CDR3 DNA: TGCGCCAGCAGCTCAGTGAGGGACAGCCGCGGCGAGCAGTACTTC

J gene: TRBJ1-2
CDR3 length: 15
D gene: NA
V gene: TRBV19
clone size: NA
CDR3 protein: CASSITAGPLYGYTF
CDR3 DNA: TGTGCCAGTAGTATAACGGCGGGCCCTCTCTATGGCTACACCTTC

J gene: TRBJ2-3
CDR3 length: 15
D gene: NA
V gene: TRBV6-5
clone size: NA
CDR3 protein: CASSYSPSGADTQYF
CDR3 DNA: TGTGCCAGCAGTTACTCGCCCTCGGGAGCAGATACGCAGTATTTT

J gene: TRBJ2-6
CDR3 length: 15
D gene: NA
V gene: TRBV15
clone size: few
CDR3 protein: CATSRDNSGANVLTF
CDR3 DNA: TGTGCCACCAGCAGAGACAACTCTGGGGCCAACGTCCTGACTTTC

J gene: TRBJ2-5
CDR3 length: 18
D gene: TRBD2
V gene: TRBV7-2
clone size: NA
CDR3 protein: CASTGDGLAGGLQETQYF
CDR3 DNA: TGTGCCAGCACAGGGGATGGACTAGCGGGAGGTCTGCAAGAGACCCAGTACTTC

J gene: TRBJ2-7
CDR3 length: 14
D gene: NA
V gene: TRBV2
clone size: NA
CDR3 protein: CASRRDSASYEQYF
CDR3 DNA: TGTGCCAGCAGGCGGGACAGTGCCTCCTACGAGCAGTACTTC

J gene: TRBJ1-5
CDR3 length: 15
D gene: NA
V gene: TRBV6-5
clone size: NA
CDR3 protein: CASSYSGTSDQPQHF
CDR3 DNA: TGTGCCAGCAGTTACTCGGGGACATCCGATCAGCCCCAGCATTTT

J gene: TRBJ1-1
CDR3 length: 14
D gene: TRBD1
V gene: TRBV19
clone size: NA
CDR3 protein: CASSRDRGRTEAFF
CDR3 DNA: TGTGCCAGTAGTAGGGACAGGGGACGCACTGAAGCTTTCTTT

J gene: TRBJ2-1
CDR3 length: 15
D gene: TRBD2
V gene: TRBV10-3
clone size: NA
CDR3 protein: CAISRGSGSTREQFF
CDR3 DNA: TGTGCCATCAGCCGGGGGAGCGGGAGTACACGGGAGCAGTTCTTC

J gene: TRBJ2-1
CDR3 length: 12
D gene: TRBD1
V gene: TRBV10-3
clone size: NA
CDR3 protein: CAISRQGHEQFF
CDR3 DNA: TGTGCCATCAGCCGACAGGGCCATGAGCAGTTCTTC

J gene: TRBJ2-7
CDR3 length: 14
D gene: NA
V gene: TRBV5-1
clone size: NA
CDR3 protein: CASSFQGGDGEQYF
CDR3 DNA: TGCGCCAGCAGCTTCCAGGGAGGAGATGGCGAGCAGTACTTC

J gene: TRBJ2-7
CDR3 length: 16
D gene: NA
V gene: TRBV14
clone size: NA
CDR3 protein: CASSQEYGQSPYEQYF
CDR3 DNA: TGTGCCAGCAGCCAAGAGTACGGACAGAGTCCCTACGAGCAGTACTTC

J gene: TRBJ1-2
CDR3 length: 14
D gene: TRBD1
V gene: TRBV7-6
clone size: NA
CDR3 protein: CASSLEQGLGGYTF
CDR3 DNA: TGTGCCAGCAGCTTAGAACAGGGGCTCGGTGGCTACACCTTC

J gene: TRBJ2-1
CDR3 length: 16
D gene: TRBD2
V gene: TRBV27
clone size: NA
CDR3 protein: CASSQPGLAEYNEQFF
CDR3 DNA: TGTGCCAGCAGCCAGCCGGGACTAGCGGAATACAATGAGCAGTTCTTC

J gene: TRBJ2-4
CDR3 length: 16
D gene: NA
V gene: TRBV9
clone size: few
CDR3 protein: CASSVGVNLAKNSQYF
CDR3 DNA: TGTGCCAGCAGCGTAGGAGTAAATCTAGCCAAAAACAGTCAGTACTTC

J gene: TRBJ1-1
CDR3 length: 11
D gene: TRBD1
V gene: TRBV28
clone size: NA
CDR3 protein: CASSLTGKAFF
CDR3 DNA: TGTGCCAGCAGCCTGACAGGGAAAGCTTTCTTT

J gene: TRBJ2-1
CDR3 length: 15
D gene: TRBD2
V gene: TRBV9
clone size: NA
CDR3 protein: CASSVSGVAPDEQFF
CDR3 DNA: TGTGCCAGCAGCGTCAGCGGGGTCGCCCCCGATGAGCAGTTCTTC

J gene: TRBJ2-2
CDR3 length: 14
D gene: TRBD2
V gene: TRBV28
clone size: NA
CDR3 protein: CASRLAGGPGELFF
CDR3 DNA: TGTGCCAGCAGACTAGCGGGAGGGCCCGGGGAGCTGTTTTTT

J gene: TRBJ2-5
CDR3 length: 15
D gene: TRBD2
V gene: TRBV6-5
clone size: NA
CDR3 protein: CASRYTGLAQETQYF
CDR3 DNA: TGTGCCAGCAGATACACCGGACTAGCTCAGGAGACCCAGTACTTC

J gene: TRBJ1-4
CDR3 length: 19
D gene: NA
V gene: TRBV7-9
clone size: NA
CDR3 protein: CASSLTPGEGSYTNEKLFF
CDR3 DNA: TGTGCCAGCAGCTTAACTCCAGGGGAGGGGAGCTATACTAATGAAAAACTGTTTTTT

J gene: TRBJ1-5
CDR3 length: 18
D gene: TRBD1
V gene: TRBV5-4
clone size: NA
CDR3 protein: CASSFGGGQGRSNQPQHF
CDR3 DNA: TGTGCCAGCAGCTTCGGAGGGGGCCAGGGTCGGAGCAATCAGCCCCAGCATTTT

J gene: TRBJ2-1
CDR3 length: 11
D gene: NA
V gene: TRBV6-4
clone size: NA
CDR3 protein: CASSVGGEQFF
CDR3 DNA: TGTGCCAGCAGCGTCGGCGGTGAGCAGTTCTTC

J gene: TRBJ2-5
CDR3 length: 17
D gene: TRBD2
V gene: TRBV5-1
clone size: NA
CDR3 protein: CASSLGGLAGRQETQYF
CDR3 DNA: TGCGCCAGCAGCTTGGGGGGACTAGCGGGAAGGCAGGAGACCCAGTACTTC

J gene: TRBJ1-1
CDR3 length: 16
D gene: NA
V gene: TRBV9
clone size: NA
CDR3 protein: CASSVATEGGPTEAFF
CDR3 DNA: TGTGCCAGCAGCGTAGCTACGGAGGGCGGACCCACTGAAGCTTTCTTT

J gene: TRBJ2-1
CDR3 length: 13
D gene: TRBD2
V gene: TRBV6-6
clone size: NA
CDR3 protein: CASVLAGEVEQFF
CDR3 DNA: TGTGCCAGCGTACTAGCGGGAGAGGTTGAGCAGTTCTTC

J gene: TRBJ2-1
CDR3 length: 14
D gene: NA
V gene: TRBV19
clone size: few
CDR3 protein: CASSTFYRGGEQFF
CDR3 DNA: TGTGCCAGTAGTACTTTCTACAGGGGGGGGGAGCAGTTCTTC

J gene: TRBJ2-5
CDR3 length: 14
D gene: NA
V gene: TRBV7-7
clone size: NA
CDR3 protein: CASSSSQGGETQYF
CDR3 DNA: TGTGCTAGCAGCTCATCACAGGGCGGGGAGACCCAGTACTTC

J gene: TRBJ1-2
CDR3 length: 14
D gene: TRBD1
V gene: TRBV2
clone size: NA
CDR3 protein: CASSERQGAFSYTF
CDR3 DNA: TGTGCCAGCAGTGAACGCCAGGGGGCGTTTAGCTACACCTTC

J gene: TRBJ2-1
CDR3 length: 15
D gene: TRBD2
V gene: TRBV28
clone size: NA
CDR3 protein: CASISPASGSHEQFF
CDR3 DNA: TGTGCCAGCATCTCCCCGGCTAGCGGGAGTCATGAGCAGTTCTTC

J gene: TRBJ1-1
CDR3 length: 14
D gene: NA
V gene: TRBV6-6
clone size: few
CDR3 protein: CASSYLRQTDVAFF
CDR3 DNA: TGTGCCAGCAGTTACTTGCGGCAGACCGACGTAGCTTTCTTT

J gene: TRBJ1-5
CDR3 length: 17
D gene: NA
V gene: TRBV28
clone size: NA
CDR3 protein: CASSLTGGADSNQPQHF
CDR3 DNA: TGTGCCAGCAGTTTGACGGGGGGGGCCGATAGCAATCAGCCCCAGCATTTT

J gene: TRBJ2-1
CDR3 length: 18
D gene: TRBD2
V gene: TRBV7-9
clone size: NA
CDR3 protein: CSSMGLGASGTSYNEQFF
CDR3 DNA: TGTTCCAGCATGGGACTTGGGGCTAGCGGAACTTCCTACAATGAGCAGTTCTTC

J gene: TRBJ1-1
CDR3 length: 11
D gene: NA
V gene: TRBV7-9
clone size: NA
CDR3 protein: CASSSSTEAFF
CDR3 DNA: TGTGCCAGCAGCTCGTCCACTGAAGCTTTCTTT

J gene: TRBJ1-5
CDR3 length: 16
D gene: NA
V gene: TRBV4-1
clone size: NA
CDR3 protein: CASSRTQGGSNQPQHF
CDR3 DNA: TGCGCCAGCAGCCGGACACAGGGTGGAAGCAATCAGCCCCAGCATTTT

J gene: TRBJ1-2
CDR3 length: 14
D gene: NA
V gene: TRBV5-5
clone size: NA
CDR3 protein: CASTPYPDTYGYTF
CDR3 DNA: TGTGCCAGCACCCCATACCCTGACACATATGGCTACACCTTC

J gene: TRBJ2-7
CDR3 length: 13
D gene: TRBD1
V gene: TRBV18
clone size: NA
CDR3 protein: CASSPRDRGEQYF
CDR3 DNA: TGTGCCAGCTCACCACGCGACAGGGGCGAGCAGTACTTC

J gene: TRBJ2-1
CDR3 length: 14
D gene: TRBD2
V gene: TRBV5-5
clone size: NA
CDR3 protein: CASRPQREYNEQFF
CDR3 DNA: TGTGCCAGCAGGCCCCAGCGGGAGTACAATGAGCAGTTCTTC

J gene: TRBJ2-7
CDR3 length: 15
D gene: TRBD1
V gene: TRBV28
clone size: NA
CDR3 protein: CASSVGQGDSYEQYF
CDR3 DNA: TGTGCCAGCAGCGTGGGACAGGGGGACTCCTACGAGCAGTACTTC

J gene: TRBJ1-4
CDR3 length: 15
D gene: NA
V gene: TRBV5-5
clone size: NA
CDR3 protein: CASSGATGPNEKLFF
CDR3 DNA: TGTGCCAGCAGCGGAGCTACCGGCCCCAATGAAAAACTGTTTTTT

J gene: TRBJ2-1
CDR3 length: 13
D gene: NA
V gene: TRBV7-2
clone size: once
CDR3 protein: CASSPMWSDEQFF
CDR3 DNA: TGTGCCAGCAGCCCCATGTGGAGTGATGAGCAGTTCTTC

J gene: TRBJ2-5
CDR3 length: 18
D gene: NA
V gene: TRBV7-6
clone size: NA
CDR3 protein: CASSLKGWGRHFQETQYF
CDR3 DNA: TGTGCCAGCAGCTTAAAGGGTTGGGGCAGACATTTCCAAGAGACCCAGTACTTC

J gene: TRBJ2-2
CDR3 length: 15
D gene: NA
V gene: TRBV9
clone size: NA
CDR3 protein: CASSPKSGYTGELFF
CDR3 DNA: TGTGCCAGCAGCCCAAAGAGCGGGTACACCGGGGAGCTGTTTTTT

J gene: TRBJ1-6
CDR3 length: 14
D gene: TRBD1
V gene: TRBV6-5
clone size: few
CDR3 protein: CASSYDREHSPLHF
CDR3 DNA: TGTGCCAGCAGTTACGACAGGGAGCATTCACCCCTCCACTTT

J gene: TRBJ1-1
CDR3 length: 12
D gene: NA
V gene: TRBV29-1
clone size: NA
CDR3 protein: CSVEGLNTEAFF
CDR3 DNA: TGCAGCGTTGAGGGCCTGAACACTGAAGCTTTCTTT

J gene: TRBJ2-7
CDR3 length: 13
D gene: NA
V gene: TRBV29-1
clone size: NA
CDR3 protein: CSVEGASRYEQYF
CDR3 DNA: TGCAGCGTTGAAGGGGCTAGCCGCTACGAGCAGTACTTC

J gene: TRBJ2-7
CDR3 length: 17
D gene: TRBD2
V gene: TRBV19
clone size: NA
CDR3 protein: CASSIKGLAGGPCEQYF
CDR3 DNA: TGTGCCAGTAGTATAAAGGGACTAGCGGGAGGGCCCTGCGAGCAGTACTTC